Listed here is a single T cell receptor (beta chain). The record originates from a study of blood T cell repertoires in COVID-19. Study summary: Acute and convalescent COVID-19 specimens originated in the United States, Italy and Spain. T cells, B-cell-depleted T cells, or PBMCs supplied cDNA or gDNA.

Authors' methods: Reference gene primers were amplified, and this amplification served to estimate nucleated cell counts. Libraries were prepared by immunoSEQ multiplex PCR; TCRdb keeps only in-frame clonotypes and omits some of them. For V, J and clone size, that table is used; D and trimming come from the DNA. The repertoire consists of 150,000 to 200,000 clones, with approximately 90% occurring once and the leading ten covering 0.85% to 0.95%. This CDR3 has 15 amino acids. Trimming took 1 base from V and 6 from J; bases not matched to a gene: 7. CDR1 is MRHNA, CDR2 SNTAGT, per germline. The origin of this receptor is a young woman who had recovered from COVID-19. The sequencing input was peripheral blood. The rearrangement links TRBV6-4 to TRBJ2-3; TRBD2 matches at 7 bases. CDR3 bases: TGTGCCAGCAGTGACTGGGCGGGAGATCTGGATACGCAGTATTTT. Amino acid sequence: CASSDWAGDLDTQYF.